This record looks at one TCR beta chain sequence and its context. Its antigen is currently unknown. Isolation of CD4+ naive, central memory, regulatory and stem cell-like memory cells was achieved by sorting via CD45RO/CCR7/CD25/CD127/CD95/CD27. The entirety of the isolated RNA underwent reverse transcription, so expressed TCRB transcripts were sequenced. Profiled with immunoSEQ multiplex PCR; TCRdb holds only in-frame clones, not every one. The table lists about 190,000 clones, about 7.8% of them singletons. These data originate in a study of beta chain features in type 1 diabetes. Study-wide background: On cell yields, gender and age, patients and healthy donors were similar.

Whole-study results and caveats: Patients with type 1 diabetes showed fewer VDJ junction insertions and more deletions. In the patient group, naive, central memory and Treg TCRB repertoires seemed more alike than in the healthy donor group. Shorter TCRB CDR3s, moderately but significantly so, were found in Type 1 diabetes patients in all four CD4+ subsets.

The sequence was collected from a woman in her forties with type 1 diabetes. The material sequenced was central memory CD4+ T cells from blood.

The CDR3 nucleotides are TGTGCCAGTGCTTCTCGGGACTGGGACAATGAGCAGTTCTTC. Its protein is CASASRDWDNEQFF. This rearrangement joins TRBV2 to TRBJ2-1; tentatively, D is TRBD2 (6 bases). Per germline, CDR1 SNHLY and CDR2 FYNNEI. This CDR3 is 14 amino acids long. Trimming stripped 9 bases from V and 5 bases from J, with 17 bases between.